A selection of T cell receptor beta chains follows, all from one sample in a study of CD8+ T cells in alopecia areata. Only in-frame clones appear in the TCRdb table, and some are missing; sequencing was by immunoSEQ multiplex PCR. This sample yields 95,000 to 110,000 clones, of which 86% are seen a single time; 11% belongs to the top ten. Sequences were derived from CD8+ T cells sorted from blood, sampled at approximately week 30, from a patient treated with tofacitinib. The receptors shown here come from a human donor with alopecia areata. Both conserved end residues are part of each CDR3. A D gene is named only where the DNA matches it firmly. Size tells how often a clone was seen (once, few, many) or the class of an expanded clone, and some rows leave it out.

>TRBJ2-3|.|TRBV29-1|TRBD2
CSGTSGHYWSDTQYF
TGCAGCGGGACTAGCGGACACTATTGGTCAGATACGCAGTATTTT
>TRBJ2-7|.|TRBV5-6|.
CASSTEFDSGQQYF
TGTGCCAGCAGTACCGAGTTCGACTCGGGACAGCAGTACTTC
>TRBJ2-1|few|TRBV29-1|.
CSVGTEKFF
TGCAGCGTTGGGACCGAAAAGTTCTTC
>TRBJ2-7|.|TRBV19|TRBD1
CASSLSAGGNEQYF
TGTGCCAGTAGTCTCAGCGCAGGGGGTAACGAGCAGTACTTC
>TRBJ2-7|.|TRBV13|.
CASSLGSPYEQYF
TGTGCCAGCAGCTTAGGGTCACCGTACGAGCAGTACTTC
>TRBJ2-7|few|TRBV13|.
CASSSSSYEQYF
TGTGCCAGCAGCTCAAGCTCCTACGAGCAGTACTTC
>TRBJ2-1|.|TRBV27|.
CASSTSYNEQFF
TGTGCCAGCAGTACATCCTACAATGAGCAGTTCTTC
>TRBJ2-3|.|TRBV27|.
CASSWTAADTQYF
TGTGCCAGCAGCTGGACAGCAGCAGATACGCAGTATTTT
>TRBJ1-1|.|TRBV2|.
CACWGGDGENTEAFF
TGTGCCTGCTGGGGTGGAGACGGAGAGAACACTGAAGCTTTCTTT
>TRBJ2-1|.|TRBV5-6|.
CASSSMVGAGYNEQFF
TGTGCCAGCAGCTCGATGGTGGGGGCGGGCTACAATGAGCAGTTCTTC
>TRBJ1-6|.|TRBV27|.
CASSLGANSPLHF
TGTGCCAGCAGTTTAGGAGCCAATTCACCCCTCCACTTT
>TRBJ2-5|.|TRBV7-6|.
CASSLPQETQYF
TGTGCCAGCAGCTTACCACAAGAGACCCAGTACTTC
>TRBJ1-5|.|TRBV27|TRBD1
CASSLGQGGQPQHF
TGTGCCAGCAGTTTGGGACAGGGTGGACAGCCCCAGCATTTT
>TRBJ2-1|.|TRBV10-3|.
CAISEGGTHEQFF
TGTGCCATCAGTGAGGGGGGGACCCATGAGCAGTTCTTC
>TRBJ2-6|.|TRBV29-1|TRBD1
CSVEDWDRGQIGANVLTF
TGCAGCGTTGAAGATTGGGACAGGGGGCAAATTGGGGCCAACGTCCTGACTTTC
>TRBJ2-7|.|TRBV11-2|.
CASSLDVSIYEQYF
TGTGCCAGCAGCTTAGACGTTAGTATCTACGAGCAGTACTTC
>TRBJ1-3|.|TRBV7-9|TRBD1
CASSWNRDRGPYTIYF
TGTGCCAGCAGCTGGAACCGGGACAGGGGGCCGTACACCATATATTTT
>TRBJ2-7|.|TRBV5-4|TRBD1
CASSGRDRGSWREQYF
TGTGCCAGCAGCGGCCGGGACAGGGGCTCATGGCGGGAGCAGTACTTC
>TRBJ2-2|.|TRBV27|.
CASSLILAGELFF
TGTGCCAGCAGTTTAATTCTGGCCGGGGAGCTGTTTTTT
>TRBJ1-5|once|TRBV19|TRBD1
CASRGQGLRQPQHF
TGTGCCAGTCGTGGACAGGGATTACGACAGCCCCAGCATTTT
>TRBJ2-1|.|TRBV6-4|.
CASSDSKQGNEQFF
TGTGCCAGCAGTGACTCGAAACAGGGAAATGAGCAGTTCTTC
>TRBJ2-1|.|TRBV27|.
CASSFKGANEQFF
TGTGCCAGCAGTTTTAAAGGGGCCAATGAGCAGTTCTTC
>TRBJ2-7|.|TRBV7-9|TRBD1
CASNHADRPYEQYF
TGTGCCAGCAACCATGCGGACAGGCCGTACGAGCAGTACTTC
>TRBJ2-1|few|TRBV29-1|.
CSVGGEQFF
TGCAGCGTTGGGGGTGAGCAGTTCTTC
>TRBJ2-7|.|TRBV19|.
CATGRDEIYEQYF
TGTGCCACCGGCCGGGACGAGATCTACGAGCAGTACTTC
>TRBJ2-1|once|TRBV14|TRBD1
CASSVGTEVNEQFF
TGTGCCAGCAGTGTCGGGACAGAGGTAAACGAGCAGTTCTTC
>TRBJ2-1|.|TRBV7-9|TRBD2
CASVSGRSNEQFF
TGTGCCAGCGTAAGCGGGAGGTCCAATGAGCAGTTCTTC
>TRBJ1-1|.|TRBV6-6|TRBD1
CASTPWDRGSEAFF
TGTGCCAGCACCCCCTGGGACAGGGGGTCTGAAGCTTTCTTT
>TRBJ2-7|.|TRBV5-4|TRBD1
CATQGQGIVEQYF
TGTGCCACCCAAGGACAGGGAATAGTCGAGCAGTACTTC
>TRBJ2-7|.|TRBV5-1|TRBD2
CASSLSSGPPYEQYF
TGCGCCAGCAGCTTGTCTAGCGGGCCCCCCTACGAGCAGTACTTC
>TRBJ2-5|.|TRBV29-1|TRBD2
CSVGTSGPEETQYF
TGCAGCGTTGGGACTAGCGGGCCCGAAGAGACCCAGTACTTC
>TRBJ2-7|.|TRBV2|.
CASRGWSYEQYF
TGTGCCAGCAGGGGATGGAGCTACGAGCAGTACTTC
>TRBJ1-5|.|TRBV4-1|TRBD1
CASSRTGDQPQHF
TGCGCCAGCAGCCGGACAGGGGATCAGCCCCAGCATTTT
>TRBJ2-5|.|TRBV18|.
CASSPQTEQETQYF
TGTGCCAGCTCACCGCAGACGGAGCAAGAGACCCAGTACTTC
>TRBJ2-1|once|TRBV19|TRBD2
CASSILAGGDNEQFF
TGTGCCAGTAGTATACTAGCGGGAGGTGACAATGAGCAGTTCTTC
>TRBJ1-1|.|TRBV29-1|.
CSAKGRSEAFF
TGCAGCGCCAAGGGTCGCTCTGAAGCTTTCTTT
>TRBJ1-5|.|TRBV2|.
CASSVGRPPYQPQHF
TGTGCCAGCAGTGTTGGTCGGCCTCCGTATCAGCCCCAGCATTTT
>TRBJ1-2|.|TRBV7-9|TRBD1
CASSLSRRTGDPMGYTF
TGTGCCAGCAGCTTATCCCGACGGACAGGGGACCCTATGGGCTACACCTTC
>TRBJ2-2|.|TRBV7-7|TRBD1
CATQGADTGELFF
TGTGCTACTCAGGGGGCGGACACCGGGGAGCTGTTTTTT